The 9 T cell receptor beta chains reported below all come from one sample, sequenced in a study of T-cell memory formation after mild COVID-19. From the 5' RACE reads, TCRdb called clonotypes with MiXCR, one entry per CDR3 protein. The sample holds roughly 280,000 distinct CDR3 sequences; about 17% are singletons and the top ten take 22%. What was sequenced was PBMCs or a T cell subset sorted from them (not recorded which). The receptor set was obtained from a man younger than 30 who had mild COVID-19 (a few samples of this study predate the infection). Cell type and time point are not known.

This clonotype was seen only a few times. This sequence joins TRBV3-1 and TRBJ2-3; TRBD2 might be the D (5 bases). CDR1 is LGHDT and CDR2 is YNNKEL in the germline V gene (reference sequence). The V and J ends lost 5 bases and 7 bases respectively, with 13 bases between them. CDR3 length: 13 residues. CDR3: CASSSGPGNTQYF. CDR3 bases: TGTGCCAGCAGCTCCGGCCCCGGGAATACGCAGTATTTT.

This clonotype was detected only a few times. The rearrangement uses TRBV15 and TRBJ2-5, with 10 nucleotides matching TRBD1. With V trimmed by 1 base and J by 5 bases, 10 bases remained unmatched. The germline V gene encodes CDR1 LNHNV and CDR2 YYDKDF (reference sequence). The CDR3 runs to 17 residues. The CDR3 spells CATSRVRGQGPLETQYF. DNA of the CDR3: TGTGCCACCAGCAGAGTGCGGGGACAGGGGCCATTGGAGACCCAGTACTTC. The full variable domain, its missing parts supplied by reference TRBV15 and TRBJ2-5, is DAMVIQNPRYQVTQFGKPVTLSCSQTLNHNVMYWYQQKSSQAPKLLFHYYDKDFNNEADTPDNFQSRRPNTSFCFLDIRSPGLGDTAMYLCATSRVRGQGPLETQYFGPGTRLLVL.

This chain links TRBV10-3 with TRBJ2-7; D not certain. V was shortened by 0 bases and J by 3 bases, with 12 bases between the two germline ends. Germline V CDR1 and CDR2: ENHRY, SYGVKD. The CDR3 totals 15 residues. The CDR3 protein is CAISESFDAHYEQYV. CDR3 nucleotides: TGTGCCATCAGTGAGTCCTTCGACGCTCACTACGAGCAGTACGTC.

There are a few counts of this clonotype. The rearrangement joins TRBV5-6 to TRBJ2-3; 8 nucleotides align to TRBD1. Per the germline V gene, CDR1 is SGHDT and CDR2 is YYEEEE. The CDR3 runs 13 residues. With V trimmed by 0 bases and J by 9 bases, 3 bases remained unmatched. Here the CDR3 DNA reads TGTGCCAGCAGCTTGGCCAGGGACAGGACGCAGTATTTT. Translation: CASSLARDRTQYF.

This clonotype was seen only a few times. The J gene is TRBJ1-4, the V gene TRBV20-1; D is unresolved. Germline V gives CDR1 DFQATT, CDR2 SNEGSKA (reference sequence). The length of the CDR3 is 14 residues. Trimming left V 0 bases short and J 4 bases short, with 9 bases between. This chain's CDR3 is CSARDRSFNEKLFF. In nucleotides, the CDR3 is TGCAGTGCTAGAGATCGGTCCTTTAATGAAAAACTGTTTTTT.

This clonotype showed up just a few times. V and J are TRBV7-9 and TRBJ2-7; TRBD1 aligns across 9 bases. This CDR3 is built from 16 residues. Germline V gene lookup returns CDR1 SEHNR and CDR2 FQNEAQ (reference sequence). Losses at the gene ends were 5 bases for V and 5 bases for J; bases not matched to a gene: 13. DNA of the CDR3: TGTGCCAGCAGCCCTAAACCGGGACAGGGAGGCCACGAGCAGTACTTC. This codes for CASSPKPGQGGHEQYF.

This chain links TRBV7-2 with TRBJ2-1; TRBD2 is a possible D gene (5 bases). Trimming shortened V by 4 bases and J by 0 bases, and 10 bases separated the two germline ends. Germline CDR1 SGHTA, CDR2 FQGNSA. The CDR3 contains 15 residues. The CDR3 DNA follows: TGTGCCAGCAGCTCTCCCCGGGGCTCCTACAATGAGCAGTTCTTC. This sequence encodes CASSSPRGSYNEQFF.

The chain links TRBV29-1 to TRBJ2-1; 7 nucleotides agree with TRBD1. The V gene's germline CDR1 is SQVTM and CDR2 ANQGSEA. The V and J ends lost 6 bases and 7 bases, in that order; junction bases with no gene match: 24. This CDR3 spans 18 amino acids. Here the CDR3 DNA reads TGCAGCGTACAGGGGATAGGCGAGAAAATCGGCGAGGAAAATGAGCAGTTCTTC. Protein sequence: CSVQGIGEKIGEENEQFF.

In DNA form, the CDR3 reads TGTGCCAGCAGCCAAGATACTGTCGGGACAGGGGACTACGAGCAGTACTTC. This translates into CASSQDTVGTGDYEQYF. This chain joins TRBV4-2 and TRBJ2-7; 10 positions agree with TRBD1. From germline, CDR1 is LGHNA and CDR2 YNFKEQ. The CDR3 is 17 amino acids. Trimming removed 0 bases from V and 3 bases from J; junction bases left unmatched: 8.